This TCR beta chain was observed in a study of CD8+CD57+ T cells in acquired aplastic anemia. As for the study in general: On average, sorted CD4+ and CD8+ cells gave 3.2 ug of DNA.

V lost 0 bases to trimming and J lost 10 bases, with 13 bases between them. The CDR3 is 15 amino acids. Germline CDR1 and CDR2: ENHRY and SYGVKD. Patients picked for sequencing had shown CD8+CD57+ cell expansion detected by flow cytometry. Therapy had not been given to patients before blood sampling. Study-wide findings and caveats: Patient and control CD8+ Simpson's diversity was not significantly different. Patients and controls shared 25 to 30 CD8+ CDR3 sequences, which appeared highly expressed in patients and within their immunodominant clones.

Genomic DNA acted as the template from which TCR beta VDJ combination and CDR3 sequence profiling were carried out. TCRdb ran MiXCR on the reads and lists one entry per CDR3 protein. The data hold 150,000 to 200,000 distinct CDR3 sequences, with 71% observed a single time. About this clonotype itself: Antigen specificity is unknown.

The TCR was taken from a human donor with aplastic anemia. The specimen sequenced was sorted CD4+, CD8+, or CD8+CD57+ T cells (not recorded which) from PBMCs. V usage is TRBV10-3 and J usage is TRBJ1-6, with D unclear. The CDR3 loop reads CAISESQVSGSPLHF. Here the CDR3 DNA reads TGTGCCATCAGTGAGTCTCAAGTCTCGGGGTCACCCCTCCACTTT.